The text below deals with one T cell receptor beta chain. The CDR3 runs to 17 residues. Germline V CDR1 and CDR2: SGDLS, YYNGEE. Trimming removed 3 bases from V and 0 bases from J; junction bases left unmatched: 8. This specimen belongs to a study of technical replicates of blood from several donors. Data came from immunoSEQ multiplex PCR; TCRdb stores just in-frame clones and leaves some out. The data show 75,000 to 90,000 clones, 92% seen once. This rearrangement joins TRBV9 to TRBJ2-1; 8 bases line up with TRBD1. Sequenced input: T cells isolated from PBMCs. The receptor's source is a human donor in good health. The CDR3 DNA reads TGTGCCAGCAGCGAAGAGGGACAGGCCTCCTCCTACAATGAGCAGTTCTTC. Its translation is CASSEEGQASSYNEQFF.